This TCR beta chain was documented in a study of blood T cell repertoires in COVID-19 (TCRdb year 2020). For the wider study: Collaborator samples came from the United States, Italy and Spain and covered acute and convalescent phases of COVID-19. The material from the prospective study consisted of cDNA or gDNA derived from T cells, B-cell-depleted T cells, or PBMCs. The dataset comprised deeply sampled blood TCRbeta repertoires from subjects exposed to, actively infected with, or recovered from COVID-19. The repertoires were made available in a free public database intended to serve as a resource for research on the immune response to SARS-CoV-2. Samples came from the ongoing ImmuneRACE study (first 160 participants) plus 1,254 subjects from 6 global collaborators. Nearly every sample came with metadata listing a de-identified subject ID, COVID-19 status, age in years and sex. Where available, HLA class I and class II types were obtained from metadata supplied by the sample provider rather than from assay-based typing. Broader findings and caveats from the paper: The quantity of clinical and demographic metadata differed by source and by participant and was supplied without curation.

Each collaborating institution followed its own protocols to collect whole blood in K2EDTA tubes. For TCRbeta analysis, collaborator samples were shipped as frozen whole blood, as isolated PBMCs, or as DNA extracted from either sample type. This clone was observed a single time. Its target antigen remains unknown. There are no base qualities to consult, and no much larger clone falls within one base. TCRbeta CDR3 regions were amplified from genomic DNA using the immunoSEQ Assay, a bias-controlled multiplex PCR. From the authors' description of their analysis: Within the assay, amplification of reference gene primers was used to estimate how many nucleated cells each sample contained. Sequence reads were collapsed and filtered to measure the absolute abundance of every unique TCRbeta CDR3 rearrangement. Productive Simpson clonality was computed per sample as the square root of Simpson's diversity index over productive rearrangements. The table comes from immuneACCESS by way of TCRdb, which keeps in-frame sequences with V and J called. Part of the clones is missing from these tables; in studies checked, under half for an unresolved V gene and the rest for unknown reasons. The V and J calls and clone size were taken over from that table, and D and trimming were inferred from the DNA. For this sample the table gives tens of thousands of clones, of which 87% were detected only once. Together, the top ten hold approximately 4.7% of the sample.

The germline V end is reduced by 2 bases and the J end by 2 bases; junction bases left unmatched: 5. CDR1 and CDR2 were assigned from the germline V gene as SGHTS and YDEGEE. The CDR3 measures 15 amino acids from cysteine to phenylalanine. The entry retains the CDR3 DNA only, 45 bases that are in frame from base 1. The TCR was taken from a human donor in a cohort sampled during active COVID-19. The sample comprised peripheral blood. The chain is made from TRBV5-8 and TRBJ2-7, with 9 central nucleotides matching TRBD1. The DNA reads as follows: TGTGCCAGCAGCTTCTCGGACAGGGGCACCTACGAGCAGTACTTC. It specifies CASSFSDRGTYEQYF.